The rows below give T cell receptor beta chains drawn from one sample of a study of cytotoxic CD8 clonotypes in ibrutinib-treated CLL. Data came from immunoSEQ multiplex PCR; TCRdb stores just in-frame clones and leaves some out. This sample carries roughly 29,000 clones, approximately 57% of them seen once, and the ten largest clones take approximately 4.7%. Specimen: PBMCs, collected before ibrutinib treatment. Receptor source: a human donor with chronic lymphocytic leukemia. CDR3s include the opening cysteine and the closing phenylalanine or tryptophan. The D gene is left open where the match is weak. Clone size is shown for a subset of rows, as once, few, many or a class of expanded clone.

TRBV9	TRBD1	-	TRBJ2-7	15	TGTGCCAGCAGCGCGCCGGGACAGCCCCCCTACGAGCAGTACTTC	CASSAPGQPPYEQYF
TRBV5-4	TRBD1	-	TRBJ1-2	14	TGTGCCAGCAGCTTGGACAGGGGGATGGGTGGCTACACCTTC	CASSLDRGMGGYTF
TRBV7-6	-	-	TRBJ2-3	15	TGTGCCAGCAGCTTAGCGTCCAGGGCTGCAGATACGCAGTATTTT	CASSLASRAADTQYF
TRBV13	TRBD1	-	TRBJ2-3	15	TGTGCCAGCAGCTCGAATCGACAGGGGGCGAATACGCAGTATTTT	CASSSNRQGANTQYF
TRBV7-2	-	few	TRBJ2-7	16	TGTGCCAGCAGCTTAGTATCGGACCACAGCTCCTACGAGCAGTACTTC	CASSLVSDHSSYEQYF
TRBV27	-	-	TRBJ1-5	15	TGTGCCAGCAGTTTATCGGGGCCGAGCAATCAGCCCCAGCATTTT	CASSLSGPSNQPQHF
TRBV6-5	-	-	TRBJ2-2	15	TGTGCCAGCAGTTACTCTCCTAGCGATACCGGGGAGCTGTTTTTT	CASSYSPSDTGELFF
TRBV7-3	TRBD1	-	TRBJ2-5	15	TGTGCCAGCAGACTAGGGACAGGGGGTATGGAGACCCAGTACTTC	CASRLGTGGMETQYF
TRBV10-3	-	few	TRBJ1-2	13	TGTGCCATCCGACAGGCCCTCGGGTATGGCTACACCTTC	CAIRQALGYGYTF
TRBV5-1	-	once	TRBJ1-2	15	TGCGCCAGCAGCTTGGTAATTCTGGGAAACTATGGCTACACCTTC	CASSLVILGNYGYTF
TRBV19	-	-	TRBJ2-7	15	TGTGCCAGTAGTATAGTGGGGGCTGGGCCTCACGAGCAGTACTTC	CASSIVGAGPHEQYF
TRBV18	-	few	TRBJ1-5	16	TGTGCCAGCTCACAAAGGGGGGAATTGAGCAATCAGCCCCAGCATTTT	CASSQRGELSNQPQHF
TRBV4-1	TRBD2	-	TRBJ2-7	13	TGCGCCAGCAGCCAAGGGGAGGGCTGGGAGCAGTACTTC	CASSQGEGWEQYF
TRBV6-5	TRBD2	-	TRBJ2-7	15	TGTGCCAGCAGCCGACTAGCGGGGGGTTCCTACGAGCAGTACTTC	CASSRLAGGSYEQYF
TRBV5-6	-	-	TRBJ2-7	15	TGTGCCAGCAGCACCTCCCGACAGAGGTACTACGAGCAGTACTTC	CASSTSRQRYYEQYF
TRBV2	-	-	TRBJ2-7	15	TGTGCCAGCAGTGGGTACAGAAGGGGGAGAGGAGAGCAGTACTTC	CASSGYRRGRGEQYF